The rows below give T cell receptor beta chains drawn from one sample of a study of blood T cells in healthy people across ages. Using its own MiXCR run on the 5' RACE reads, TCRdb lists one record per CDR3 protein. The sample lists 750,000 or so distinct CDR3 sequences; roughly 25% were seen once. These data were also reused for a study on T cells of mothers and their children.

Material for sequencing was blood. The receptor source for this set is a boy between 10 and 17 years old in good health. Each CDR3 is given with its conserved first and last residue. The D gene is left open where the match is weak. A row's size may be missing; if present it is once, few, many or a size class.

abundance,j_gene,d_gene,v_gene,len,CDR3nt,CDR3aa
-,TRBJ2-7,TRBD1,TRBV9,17,TGTGCCAGCAGCGTAGTGGGGACAGCCAAGTCGAGGTGCGAGCAGTACTTC,CASSVVGTAKSRCEQYF
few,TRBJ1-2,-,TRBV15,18,TGTGCCACCAGCAGAGATCGGGTGCTACTTCAGGGGAGGTATGGCTACACCTTC,CATSRDRVLLQGRYGYTF
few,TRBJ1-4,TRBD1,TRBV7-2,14,TGTGCCAGCAGCTCGGACAGGGGTACTGAAAAACTGTTTTTT,CASSSDRGTEKLFF
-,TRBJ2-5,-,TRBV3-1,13,TGTGCCAGCAGCCAAGGACGGCAAGAGACCCAGTACTTC,CASSQGRQETQYF
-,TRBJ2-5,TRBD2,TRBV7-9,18,TGTGCCAGCAGCTTAGACCGGCGGAGGGCTAGCGGGGACGAGACCCAGTACTTC,CASSLDRRRASGDETQYF
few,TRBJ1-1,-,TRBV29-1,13,TGCAGCGTTGAAGGCAGGGCCTACACTGAAGCTTTCTTT,CSVEGRAYTEAFF
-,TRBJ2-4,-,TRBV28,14,TGTGCCAGCAGTCCGGGGTGGGCCAAAAACATTCAGTACTTC,CASSPGWAKNIQYF
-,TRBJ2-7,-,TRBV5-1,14,TGTGCCAGCAGCTTGGACGGGATTTCCTACGAGCAGTACTTC,CASSLDGISYEQYF
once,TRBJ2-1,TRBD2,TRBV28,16,TGTGCCAGCAGCCAAACCGGGACTAGCGGGAGAAATGAGCAGTTCTTC,CASSQTGTSGRNEQFF
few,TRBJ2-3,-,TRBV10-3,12,TGTGCCATCAGTGAGTCGACGCATACGCAGTATTTT,CAISESTHTQYF
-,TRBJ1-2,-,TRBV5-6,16,TGTGCCAGCAGCTTGTACGTTTCGGGAGATAACTATGGCTACACCTTC,CASSLYVSGDNYGYTF
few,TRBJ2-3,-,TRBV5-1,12,TGCGCCAGCAGCTCGGGAGAGAGGACGCAGTATTTT,CASSSGERTQYF
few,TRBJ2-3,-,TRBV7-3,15,TGTGCCAGCAGCTTAACCGGGGGCCGCACAGATACGCAGTATTTT,CASSLTGGRTDTQYF
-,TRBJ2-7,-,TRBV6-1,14,TGTGCCAGCAGGGGCACAACGGGCACCTACGAGCAGTACTTC,CASRGTTGTYEQYF
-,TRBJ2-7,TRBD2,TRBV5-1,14,TGCGCCAGCAGCTTGGCAGTAGCGGGCGGTGAGCAGTACTTC,CASSLAVAGGEQYF
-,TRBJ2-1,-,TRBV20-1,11,TGCAGTGCGACAGACAACAATGAGCAGTTCTTC,CSATDNNEQFF
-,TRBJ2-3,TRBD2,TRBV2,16,TGTGCCAGCAGTGAAATACTAGCGGGAGAGACAGATACGCAGTATTTT,CASSEILAGETDTQYF
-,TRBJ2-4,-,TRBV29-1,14,TGCAGCGTTGGACTGGACAACGGGGGAAACATTCAGTACTTC,CSVGLDNGGNIQYF
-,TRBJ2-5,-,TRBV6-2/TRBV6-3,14,TGTGCCAGCAGGCCAATTCAGGTCCAAGAGACCCAGTACTTC,CASRPIQVQETQYF
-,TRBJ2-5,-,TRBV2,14,TGTGCCAGCATCAGTTTGGCTTACCAAGAGACCCAGTACTTC,CASISLAYQETQYF
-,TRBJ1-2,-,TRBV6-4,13,TGTGCCAGCAGTGTGGAGGGGACTGGGGGCTACACCTTC,CASSVEGTGGYTF
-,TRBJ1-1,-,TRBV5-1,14,TGCGCCAGCAGCTTCGTCGGGGGGAACACTGAAGCTTTCTTT,CASSFVGGNTEAFF
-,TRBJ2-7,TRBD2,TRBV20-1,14,TGCAGTGCTAGCTCCGGGGAGGGCTTAGGCGAGCAGTACTTC,CSASSGEGLGEQYF
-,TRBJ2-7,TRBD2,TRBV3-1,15,TGTGCCAGCAGCCAAGACCTAGCGGGACTAGCTGAGCAGTACTTC,CASSQDLAGLAEQYF
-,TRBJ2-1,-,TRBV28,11,TGTGCCAGCAGTTTCTTTGCTGAGCAGTTCTTC,CASSFFAEQFF
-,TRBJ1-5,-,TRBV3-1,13,TGTGCCAGCAGCCAAGGTGTGAGGCAGCCCCAGCATTTT,CASSQGVRQPQHF
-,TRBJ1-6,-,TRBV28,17,TGTGCCAGCAGTTTAGCCCCCCCGGGACCTCGGAATTCACCCCTCCACTTT,CASSLAPPGPRNSPLHF
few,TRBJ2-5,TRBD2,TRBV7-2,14,TGTGCCAGCAGCCCCCGGACTAGCGGGGCGGAGCAGTACTTC,CASSPRTSGAEQYF
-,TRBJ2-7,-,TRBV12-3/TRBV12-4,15,TGTGCCAGCAGTCTCAGGGTATTGGGCTCCTACGAGCAGTACTTC,CASSLRVLGSYEQYF
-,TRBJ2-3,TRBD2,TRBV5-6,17,TGTGCCAGCAGCCGAACTAGCGGGAGAGTAATCGCAGATACGCAGTATTTT,CASSRTSGRVIADTQYF
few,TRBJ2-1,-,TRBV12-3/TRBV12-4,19,TGTGCCGGCAGTTTTACATCGTTATTGGGACTCAGCTCCTACAATGAGCAGTTCTTC,CAGSFTSLLGLSSYNEQFF
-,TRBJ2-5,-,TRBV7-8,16,TGTGCCAGCAGCCCCGAACTTTCCGGGACCCCGGAGACCCAGTACTTC,CASSPELSGTPETQYF
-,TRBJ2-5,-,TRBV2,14,TGTGCCAGCAGAGAATACAGTGGGTTGGAGACCCAGTACTTC,CASREYSGLETQYF
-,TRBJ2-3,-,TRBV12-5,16,TGTGCTAGTGGTTTGGTAAGAGCAAAGGGCACAGATACGCAGTATTTT,CASGLVRAKGTDTQYF
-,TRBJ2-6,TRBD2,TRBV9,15,TGTGCCAGCAGGGGACTAGCTGAAGGGGCCAACGTCCTGACTTTC,CASRGLAEGANVLTF
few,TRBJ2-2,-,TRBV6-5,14,TGTGCCAGCAGGTCCGATCGGGGTTCAGGGGAGCTGTTTTTT,CASRSDRGSGELFF
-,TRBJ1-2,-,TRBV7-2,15,TGTGCCAGCAGCTTAGTGGGAGGGCCGACCTATGGCTACACCTTC,CASSLVGGPTYGYTF
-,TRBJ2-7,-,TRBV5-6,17,TGTGCCAGCAGCCAACGAGACAGGGGAAGGGGGGGTTACGAGCAGTACTTC,CASSQRDRGRGGYEQYF
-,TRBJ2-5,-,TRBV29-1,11,TGCAGCCCAAGAGTCCAAGAGACCCAGTACTTC,CSPRVQETQYF